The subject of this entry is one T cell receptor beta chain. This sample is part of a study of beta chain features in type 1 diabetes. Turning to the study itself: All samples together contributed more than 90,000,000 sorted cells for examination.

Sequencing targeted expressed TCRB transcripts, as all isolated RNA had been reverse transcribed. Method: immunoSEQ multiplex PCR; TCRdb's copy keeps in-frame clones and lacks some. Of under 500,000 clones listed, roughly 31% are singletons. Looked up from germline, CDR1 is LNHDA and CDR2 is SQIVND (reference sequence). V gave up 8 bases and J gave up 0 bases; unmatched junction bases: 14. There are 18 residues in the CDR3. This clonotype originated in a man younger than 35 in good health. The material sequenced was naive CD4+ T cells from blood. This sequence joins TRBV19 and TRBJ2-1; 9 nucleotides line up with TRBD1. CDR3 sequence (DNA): TGTGCCAGTGCAGACAGGGGGAACTCGCGGAGCTCCTACAATGAGCAGTTCTTC. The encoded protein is CASADRGNSRSSYNEQFF.